These T cell receptor beta chains were read from a single sample in a study of spatial heterogeneity in lung cancer. TCRdb re-called the 5' RACE reads with MiXCR, one entry per CDR3 protein. The sample lists 72,000 or so distinct CDR3 sequences; 8% to 9.5% were seen once. Sequenced here: PBMCs, sampled at follow-up. Receptors were obtained from a female donor with early-stage non-small cell lung cancer. Both conserved end residues are part of each CDR3. The D gene is left open where the match is weak. Only part of the rows carry a size: once, few, many, or a class if the clone is expanded.

j_call v_call d_call clone_size cdr3_aa cdr3_nt
TRBJ1-2 TRBV28 - - CASSFVSRGYTF TGTGCCAGCAGTTTTGTCTCCCGAGGCTACACCTTC
TRBJ2-7 TRBV2 - many CASTGVVTYEQYF TGTGCCAGCACGGGGGTCGTGACCTACGAGCAGTACTTC
TRBJ2-7 TRBV4-2 TRBD2 many CASSQQMGTSDSYEQYF TGTGCCAGCAGCCAACAAATGGGGACTAGCGACTCCTACGAGCAGTACTTC
TRBJ1-1 TRBV5-1 - once CASMEMMNTEAFF TGCGCCAGCATGGAGATGATGAACACTGAAGCTTTCTTT
TRBJ1-1 TRBV6-6 - many CASSRQETTEAFF TGTGCCAGCAGTCGACAGGAGACCACTGAAGCTTTCTTT
TRBJ2-7 TRBV18 - many CASSLSGTRTYEQYF TGTGCCAGCTCACTTTCCGGGACTCGGACCTACGAGCAGTACTTC
TRBJ1-4 TRBV2 - many CASRRETTNEKLFF TGTGCCAGCAGGAGGGAGACAACTAATGAAAAACTGTTTTTT
TRBJ1-1 TRBV5-1 - - CASSTGQPQAFF TGCGCCAGCAGCACAGGACAGCCACAAGCTTTCTTT
TRBJ2-1 TRBV7-9 TRBD2 few CASSSSTSASSYNEQFF TGTGCCAGCAGCTCCTCGACTAGCGCGAGCTCCTACAATGAGCAGTTCTTC
TRBJ2-3 TRBV6-2/TRBV6-3 - few CARLADTQYF TGTGCCAGACTAGCAGATACGCAGTATTTT
TRBJ2-2 TRBV25-1 TRBD1 few CASSEWSLVGQGSTGELFF TGTGCCAGCAGTGAGTGGAGTTTGGTGGGACAGGGATCAACCGGGGAGCTGTTTTTT
TRBJ2-7 TRBV5-1 - - CASQNTGTPADEQYF TGCGCCAGCCAGAATACCGGGACCCCTGCCGACGAGCAGTACTTC
TRBJ2-3 TRBV5-5 - - CASSSQGMHTDTQYF TGTGCCAGCAGCTCGCAGGGGATGCACACAGATACGCAGTATTTT
TRBJ1-2 TRBV5-1 TRBD1 many CASSLGTGEGYTF TGCGCCAGCAGCTTAGGGACAGGTGAAGGCTACACCTTC
TRBJ1-5 TRBV3-1 TRBD1 many CASSVTTGEAQHF TGTGCCAGCAGCGTTACGACAGGGGAGGCCCAGCATTTT
TRBJ1-6 TRBV4-2 TRBD1 many CASSQSTGRDSPLHF TGTGCCAGCAGCCAATCGACAGGGAGGGATTCACCCCTCCACTTT
TRBJ1-5 TRBV7-9 - many CASSSAGGSPLQPQHF TGTGCCAGCAGCTCAGCGGGGGGCTCCCCATTGCAGCCCCAGCATTTT
TRBJ2-5 TRBV29-1 - - CSFWGSGQETQYF TGCAGCTTCTGGGGTAGCGGCCAAGAGACCCAGTACTTC
TRBJ2-7 TRBV28 TRBD1 - CASSFKPGQTIYEQYF TGTGCCAGCAGTTTCAAACCGGGACAGACTATCTACGAGCAGTACTTC
TRBJ1-4 TRBV29-1 TRBD1 many CSVRSYRGFGEKLFF TGCAGCGTTCGAAGCTACAGGGGCTTCGGTGAAAAACTGTTTTTT
TRBJ1-5 TRBV2 - many CASKLDMALGAQHF TGTGCCAGCAAACTGGACATGGCTCTTGGGGCCCAGCATTTT
TRBJ2-6 TRBV9 TRBD1 - CASSVTTGTGGGGANVLTF TGTGCCAGCAGCGTGACAACCGGGACAGGGGGCGGTGGGGCCAACGTCCTGACTTTC
TRBJ2-1 TRBV10-3 TRBD1 many CAIRMDRGQLHEQFF TGTGCCATCAGAATGGACAGGGGGCAACTTCATGAGCAGTTCTTC
TRBJ1-1 TRBV6-4 - - CASSEARGTEAFF TGTGCCAGCAGTGAGGCCCGAGGAACTGAAGCTTTCTTT
TRBJ1-2 TRBV5-6 - few CASSLVRGYGYTF TGTGCCAGCAGCTTGGTTAGAGGCTATGGCTACACCTTC
TRBJ2-3 TRBV6-5 - - CATGDTGSTDTQYF TGTGCCACCGGGGACACAGGGAGCACAGATACGCAGTATTTT
TRBJ1-2 TRBV27 TRBD1 many CASSFRDRGGYTF TGTGCCAGCAGTTTCCGGGACAGGGGCGGCTACACCTTC
TRBJ2-7 TRBV4-1 - many CASSQARVGVSYEQYF TGCGCCAGCAGCCAAGCTAGGGTAGGGGTCTCCTACGAGCAGTACTTC
TRBJ1-2 TRBV10-3 - few CAISESSALRETF TGTGCCATCAGTGAGTCGTCAGCCCTACGTGAAACCTTC
TRBJ1-2 TRBV5-1 - - CASSLLDGPGDTF TGCGCCAGCAGCTTGCTGGACGGGCCGGGGGACACCTTC
TRBJ2-4 TRBV6-6 TRBD1 few CASRGQGTLWAKNIQYF TGTGCCAGCAGAGGACAGGGGACATTGTGGGCCAAAAACATTCAGTACTTC
TRBJ2-1 TRBV7-3 - many CASSLKRNNEQFF TGTGCCAGCAGCTTAAAGAGGAACAATGAGCAGTTCTTC
TRBJ1-5 TRBV11-2 - few CASSKGGSQGEPQHF TGTGCCAGCAGCAAAGGGGGGAGTCAGGGAGAGCCCCAGCATTTT
TRBJ1-1 TRBV6-6 - many CASSSPPVSRNPNTEAFF TGTGCCAGCAGTTCCCCCCCTGTGTCCCGGAACCCGAACACTGAAGCTTTCTTT
TRBJ2-7 TRBV10-3 - many CASRGRLSYEQYF TGTGCCAGCAGGGGCAGGCTGTCCTACGAGCAGTACTTC
TRBJ2-2 TRBV10-3 TRBD2 many CAITQTSGTGELFF TGTGCCATCACGCAGACTAGCGGGACCGGGGAGCTGTTTTTT
TRBJ2-7 TRBV28 - many CASSLGSAGSYEQYF TGTGCCAGCAGTTTGGGGAGTGCCGGCTCCTACGAGCAGTACTTC
TRBJ2-3 TRBV6-2/TRBV6-3 TRBD2 few CASRLAGKFTDTQYF TGTGCCAGCCGACTAGCGGGAAAATTCACAGATACGCAGTATTTT
TRBJ2-7 TRBV2 TRBD1 many CASSERDRDYEQYF TGTGCCAGCAGTGAACGGGACAGGGACTACGAGCAGTACTTC
TRBJ2-2 TRBV20-1 TRBD1 - CSATNKGAENTGELFF TGCAGTGCTACAAACAAGGGGGCTGAGAACACCGGGGAGCTGTTTTTT
TRBJ1-2 TRBV12-5 - few CASGLVLGQFNYGYTF TGTGCTAGTGGTTTGGTACTCGGACAGTTCAACTATGGCTACACCTTC
TRBJ2-5 TRBV5-1 TRBD2 many CASSLGPSGKETQYF TGCGCCAGCAGCTTGGGACCTAGCGGGAAAGAGACCCAGTACTTC
TRBJ1-6 TRBV28 - many CASTPERTSYNSPLHF TGTGCCAGCACCCCGGAGAGGACCTCCTATAATTCACCCCTCCACTTT
TRBJ2-3 TRBV7-6 TRBD1 many CASSLEPGQGERTDTQYF TGTGCCAGCAGCCTAGAACCGGGACAGGGGGAACGCACAGATACGCAGTATTTT
TRBJ1-2 TRBV10-3 - - CATAQVRANYGYTF TGTGCCACAGCCCAGGTCAGAGCTAACTATGGCTACACCTTC
TRBJ2-3 TRBV2 TRBD2 few CASSSGRTDTQYF TGTGCCAGCTCTAGCGGGAGGACAGATACGCAGTATTTT
TRBJ1-6 TRBV5-1 - - CASSLGNSGDNSPLHF TGCGCCAGCAGCTTGGGGAATAGCGGCGATAATTCACCCCTCCACTTT
TRBJ1-4 TRBV12-3/TRBV12-4 - - CASSPISGIFQANEKLFF TGTGCCAGCAGCCCCATCTCGGGGATTTTTCAGGCTAATGAAAAACTGTTTTTT
TRBJ2-7 TRBV5-1 TRBD1 many CASRTSGTATYEQYF TGCGCCAGCAGAACGTCCGGGACAGCCACCTACGAGCAGTACTTC
TRBJ2-7 TRBV30 - many CAWSVYVNSYEQYF TGTGCCTGGAGTGTATACGTCAACTCCTACGAGCAGTACTTC
TRBJ2-1 TRBV3-1 - few CASTQEAGRAPWEKQFF TGTGCCAGCACCCAAGAAGCCGGGCGGGCGCCGTGGGAGAAGCAGTTCTTC
TRBJ1-6 TRBV30 - many CAWSVGGSYNSPLHF TGTGCCTGGAGTGTAGGGGGCTCCTATAATTCACCCCTCCACTTT
TRBJ2-7 TRBV28 TRBD1 - CASTPGGTGRYEQYF TGTGCCAGCACTCCCGGCGGGACAGGAAGGTACGAGCAGTACTTC
TRBJ1-5 TRBV28 TRBD1 - CASRVGQANQPQHF TGTGCCAGCAGGGTGGGACAGGCAAATCAGCCCCAGCATTTT
TRBJ1-1 TRBV5-1 TRBD1 many CASSSRQGGTEAFF TGCGCCAGCAGCAGCCGACAGGGTGGCACTGAAGCTTTCTTT
TRBJ2-7 TRBV12-3/TRBV12-4 - many CASSIGSSYEQYF TGTGCCAGCTCGATCGGTAGCTCCTACGAGCAGTACTTC
TRBJ2-7 TRBV3-1 TRBD1 - CASSGRDRGYEQYF TGTGCCAGCAGCGGACGGGACAGGGGTTACGAGCAGTACTTC
TRBJ2-1 TRBV9 TRBD2 many CASTPWASGGNEQFF TGTGCCAGCACCCCGTGGGCTAGCGGGGGTAATGAGCAGTTCTTC
TRBJ2-2 TRBV7-6 - many CASSGSPGELFF TGTGCCAGCTCGGGGAGCCCCGGGGAGCTGTTTTTT
TRBJ2-4 TRBV6-1 TRBD1 - CASNLDRENIQYF TGTGCCAGCAATTTGGACAGGGAAAACATTCAGTACTTC